These T cell receptor beta chains were read from a single sample in a study of blood T cell repertoires in COVID-19. Profiled with immunoSEQ multiplex PCR; TCRdb holds only in-frame clones, not every one. Of 260,000 or so clones in the sample, approximately 85% are singletons; the top ten hold about 0.7%. The sample comprised peripheral blood. Every receptor here comes from a human donor in a cohort sampled during active COVID-19. CDR3s include the opening cysteine and the closing phenylalanine or tryptophan. The D gene is left open where the match is weak. Where a row states a size, it is once, few, many or the class of an expanded clone; other rows omit it.

D,J,V,size,DNA,CDR3
TRBD1,TRBJ2-1,TRBV5-1,-,TGCGCCAGCAGCTTGGAGAGGGGGCATAATGAGCAGTTCTTC,CASSLERGHNEQFF
-,TRBJ1-1,TRBV6-5,-,TGTGCCAGCACCGCCGGCCAGGGATGGACTGAAGCTTTCTTT,CASTAGQGWTEAFF
TRBD2,TRBJ2-7,TRBV7-2,-,TGTGCCAGCAGCTCCAGCGGGGGCCTTGACGAGCAGTACTTC,CASSSSGGLDEQYF
TRBD2,TRBJ2-1,TRBV5-1,once,TGCGCCAGCAGCTTGATTACTAGCGGTGGGAATGAGCAGTTCTTC,CASSLITSGGNEQFF
-,TRBJ1-5,TRBV3-1/TRBV3-2,-,TGTGCCAGCAGCCAAGATGCTGGGCAGAGCAATCAGCCCCAGCATTTT,CASSQDAGQSNQPQHF
TRBD1,TRBJ2-7,TRBV5-1,-,TGCGCCAGCAGCTTGGCGACAGGGGGTAGTTTGGGCGAGCAGTACTTC,CASSLATGGSLGEQYF
TRBD1,TRBJ2-7,TRBV10-1,few,TGCGCCAGCACGAGCGGGACAGGGGCCTACGAGCAGTACTTC,CASTSGTGAYEQYF
TRBD1,TRBJ1-6,TRBV7-2,-,TGTGCCAGCAGCCCGGTCCAGGGGGTTGGCTCACCCCTCCACTTT,CASSPVQGVGSPLHF
-,TRBJ1-2,TRBV11-2,-,TGTGCCAGCAGCCTCGGGGAGGGGGGCTACACCTTC,CASSLGEGGYTF
-,TRBJ2-5,TRBV3-1/TRBV3-2,once,TGTGCCAGCACAACAACTCCGGAGGGGGAGACCCAGTACTTC,CASTTTPEGETQYF
-,TRBJ2-7,TRBV11-2,-,TGTGCCAGCAGCTTAGTAATCGACTCGCACGAGCAGTACTTC,CASSLVIDSHEQYF
-,TRBJ1-1,TRBV9,-,TGTGCCAGCAGCCCAGAGGGGGGGCTGACTGAAGCTTTCTTT,CASSPEGGLTEAFF
TRBD1,TRBJ1-1,TRBV7-6,-,TGTGCCAGCAGCCTCGGGACAGGCCCGGCAGCTTTCTTT,CASSLGTGPAAFF
-,TRBJ1-2,TRBV4-1,-,TGCGCCAGCAGCCAAGTCCACGTTGGAGGATTGAGCGGCTACACCTTC,CASSQVHVGGLSGYTF
TRBD1,TRBJ1-6,TRBV10-2,-,TGCGCCAGCAGTAAACTTTGGGACAGAGACTATAATTCACCCCTCCACTTT,CASSKLWDRDYNSPLHF
-,TRBJ1-1,TRBV28,-,TGTGCCACCCGGGATAATACTGAAGCTTTCTTT,CATRDNTEAFF
-,TRBJ2-1,TRBV9,few,TGTGCCAGCAGCGTTGGACGGGACTCCTACAATGAGCAGTTCTTC,CASSVGRDSYNEQFF
TRBD2,TRBJ2-1,TRBV4-2,-,TGTGCCAGCAGCCAAATACGGGGGAGGGCCAACGACGAGCAGTTCTTC,CASSQIRGRANDEQFF
-,TRBJ1-5,TRBV2,-,TGTGCCAGCAGTGAACCCCCAGGACAGACGAATCAGCCCCAGCATTTT,CASSEPPGQTNQPQHF
-,TRBJ2-2,TRBV7-8,few,TGTGCCAGCAGCCCGTGGCGGTCGGCGAACACCGGGGAGCTGTTTTTT,CASSPWRSANTGELFF
TRBD1,TRBJ1-1,TRBV11-3,-,TGTGCCAGCAGCTGCCTAAGGGACAGGGCCATCCTGAACACTGAAGCTTTCTTT,CASSCLRDRAILNTEAFF
TRBD2,TRBJ2-7,TRBV28,-,TGTGCCTGCAAAGCGGGAGCTATCTACGAGCAGTACTTC,CACKAGAIYEQYF
-,TRBJ1-2,TRBV27,-,TGTGCCAGCAGGACACGACGGCGGGAAGACTATGGCTACACCTTC,CASRTRRREDYGYTF
-,TRBJ2-7,TRBV10-3,-,TGTGCCACCGCGCCCGGTACCTACGAGCAGTACTTC,CATAPGTYEQYF
-,TRBJ2-1,TRBV7-9,-,TGTGCCAGCAGCTCCCGGACAGTTGAGCAGTTCTTC,CASSSRTVEQFF
-,TRBJ1-1,TRBV7-9,-,TGTGCCGGCACTGAGGGCACTGAAGCTTTCTTT,CAGTEGTEAFF
TRBD2,TRBJ2-7,TRBV30,-,TGTGCCTGGAGGACCGGGAGGGCCGAAGGCGAGCAGTACTTC,CAWRTGRAEGEQYF
-,TRBJ2-7,TRBV18,-,TGTGCCAGCTCACCACCGGTAGCGGCCTACGAGCAGTACTTC,CASSPPVAAYEQYF
-,TRBJ2-7,TRBV29-1,-,TGCAGCGTTGAAGGATCCATTTCGGGAGACGAGCAGTACTTC,CSVEGSISGDEQYF
-,TRBJ2-3,TRBV6-2/TRBV6-3,-,TGTGCCAGCAGTTACACGAAAAGGGGTGCAGATACGCAGTATTTT,CASSYTKRGADTQYF
TRBD1,TRBJ2-7,TRBV29-1,once,TGCAGCGTTGATTTAGGAGGGACAGGCGAGCAGTACTTC,CSVDLGGTGEQYF
-,TRBJ1-2,TRBV5-6,-,TGTGCCAGCAGCTTGGGGGCCCCGACAGCCAACTATGGCTACACCTTC,CASSLGAPTANYGYTF
-,TRBJ1-2,TRBV28,-,TGTGCCAGCAGGCCCGGGGGGCCTGACTATGGCTACACCTTC,CASRPGGPDYGYTF
TRBD1,TRBJ1-2,TRBV27,-,TGTGCCAGCAGTTTAAACGCCCCGGGACAGGGGAAAGGCTACACCTTC,CASSLNAPGQGKGYTF
TRBD1,TRBJ1-1,TRBV4-3,-,TGCGCCAGCAGAAACAGGGGGCAGGGCACTGAAGCTTTCTTT,CASRNRGQGTEAFF
-,TRBJ2-7,TRBV12-3/TRBV12-4,-,TGTGCCAGCAGTTTTGGGGGCCCGGGGGAGCAGTACTTC,CASSFGGPGEQYF
TRBD1,TRBJ1-2,TRBV6-6,-,TGTGCCACCACGACAGGGGGCTACTATGGCTACACCTTC,CATTTGGYYGYTF
TRBD1,TRBJ1-1,TRBV9,-,TGTGCCAGCAGCGAGGGGACAGGGGACGGGAACACTGAAGCTTTCTTT,CASSEGTGDGNTEAFF
TRBD2,TRBJ2-7,TRBV4-3,-,TGCGCCAGCAGCCCTCAACTAGCGTGGAGCTCCTACGAGCAGTACTTC,CASSPQLAWSSYEQYF
TRBD1,TRBJ1-2,TRBV30,few,TGTGCCTGGAGCGCCGGGACAGGGGAAGGCTACACCTTC,CAWSAGTGEGYTF
-,TRBJ1-2,TRBV7-2,-,TGTGCCAGCAGCTTAACCGGACAGCTCTATGGCTACACCTTC,CASSLTGQLYGYTF
-,TRBJ1-5,TRBV28,-,TGTGCCAGCTTTGGTGGGGGGGCAGGTAGTCAGCCCCAGCATTTT,CASFGGGAGSQPQHF
-,TRBJ1-2,TRBV5-6,-,TGTGCCAGCAGCTCTACAGGGAACCAATTCTCTAACTATGGCTACACCTTC,CASSSTGNQFSNYGYTF